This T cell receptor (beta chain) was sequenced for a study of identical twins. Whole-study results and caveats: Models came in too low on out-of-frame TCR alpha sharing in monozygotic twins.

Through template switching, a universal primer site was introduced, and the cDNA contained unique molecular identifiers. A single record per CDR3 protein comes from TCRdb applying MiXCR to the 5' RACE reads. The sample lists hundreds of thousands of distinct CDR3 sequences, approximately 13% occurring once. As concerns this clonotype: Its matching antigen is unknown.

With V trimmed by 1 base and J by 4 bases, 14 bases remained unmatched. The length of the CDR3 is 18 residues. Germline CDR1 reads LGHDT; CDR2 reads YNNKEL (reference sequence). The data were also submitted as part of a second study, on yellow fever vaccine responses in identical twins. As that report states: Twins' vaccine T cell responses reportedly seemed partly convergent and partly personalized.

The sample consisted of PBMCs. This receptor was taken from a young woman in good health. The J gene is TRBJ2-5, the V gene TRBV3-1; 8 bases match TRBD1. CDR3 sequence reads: CASSQGPGGASVIETQYF. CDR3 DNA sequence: TGTGCCAGCAGCCAAGGGCCAGGGGGCGCTTCGGTGATAGAGACCCAGTACTTC.